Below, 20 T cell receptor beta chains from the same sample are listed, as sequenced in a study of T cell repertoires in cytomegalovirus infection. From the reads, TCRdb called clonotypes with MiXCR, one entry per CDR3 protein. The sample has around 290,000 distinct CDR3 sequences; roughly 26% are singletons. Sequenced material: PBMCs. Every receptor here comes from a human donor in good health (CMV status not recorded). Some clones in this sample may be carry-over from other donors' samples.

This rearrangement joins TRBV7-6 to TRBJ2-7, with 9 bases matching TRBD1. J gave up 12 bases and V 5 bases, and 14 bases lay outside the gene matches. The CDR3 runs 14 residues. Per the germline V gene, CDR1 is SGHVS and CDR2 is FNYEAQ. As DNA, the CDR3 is TGTGCCAGCAGCCTAGGGACAGGGAAGAGCCCTTTGTACTTC. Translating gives CASSLGTGKSPLYF.

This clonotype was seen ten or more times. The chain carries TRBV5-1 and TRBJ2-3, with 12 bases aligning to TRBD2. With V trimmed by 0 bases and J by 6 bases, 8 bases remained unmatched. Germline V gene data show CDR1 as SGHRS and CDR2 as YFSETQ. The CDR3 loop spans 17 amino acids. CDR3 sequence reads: CASSLAGTSGRRDTQYF. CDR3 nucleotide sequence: TGCGCCAGCAGCTTGGCCGGGACTAGCGGGCGACGGGATACGCAGTATTTT.

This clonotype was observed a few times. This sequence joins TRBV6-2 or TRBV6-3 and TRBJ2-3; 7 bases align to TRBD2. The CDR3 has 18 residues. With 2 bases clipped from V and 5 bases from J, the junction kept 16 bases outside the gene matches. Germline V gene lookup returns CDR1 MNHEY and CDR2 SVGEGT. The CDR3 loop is CASSYASSWREWRDTQYF. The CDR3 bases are TGTGCCAGCAGTTACGCCTCGAGCTGGCGGGAGTGGAGAGATACGCAGTATTTT.

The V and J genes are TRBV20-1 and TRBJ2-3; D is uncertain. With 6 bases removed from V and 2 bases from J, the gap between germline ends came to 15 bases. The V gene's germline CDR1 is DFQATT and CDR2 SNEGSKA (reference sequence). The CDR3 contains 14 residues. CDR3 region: CSASPPTNTDTQYF. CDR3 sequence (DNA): TGCAGTGCCAGCCCGCCGACAAACACAGATACGCAGTATTTT.

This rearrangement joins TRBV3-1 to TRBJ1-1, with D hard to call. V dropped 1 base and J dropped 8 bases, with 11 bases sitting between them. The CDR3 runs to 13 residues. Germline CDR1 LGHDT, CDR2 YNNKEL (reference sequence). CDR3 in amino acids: CASSQGAGSEAFF. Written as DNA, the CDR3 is TGTGCCAGCAGCCAAGGGGCTGGCTCCGAAGCTTTCTTT.

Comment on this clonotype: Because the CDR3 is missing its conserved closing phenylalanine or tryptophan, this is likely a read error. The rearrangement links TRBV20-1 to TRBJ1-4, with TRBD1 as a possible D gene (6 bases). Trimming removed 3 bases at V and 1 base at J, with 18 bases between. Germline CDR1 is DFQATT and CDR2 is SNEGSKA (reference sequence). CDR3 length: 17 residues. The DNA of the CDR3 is TGCAGTGCTAGTCCCGGGACATTTACGAGAACTAATGAAAAACTGTTTGTT. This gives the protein CSASPGTFTRTNEKLFV.

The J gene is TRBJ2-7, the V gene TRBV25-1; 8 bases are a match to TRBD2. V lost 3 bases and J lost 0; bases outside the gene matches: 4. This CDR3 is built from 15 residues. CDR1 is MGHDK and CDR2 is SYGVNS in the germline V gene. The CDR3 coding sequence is TGTGCCAGCAGTGAGAAGCGGGGGAGCTCCTACGAGCAGTACTTC. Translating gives CASSEKRGSSYEQYF.

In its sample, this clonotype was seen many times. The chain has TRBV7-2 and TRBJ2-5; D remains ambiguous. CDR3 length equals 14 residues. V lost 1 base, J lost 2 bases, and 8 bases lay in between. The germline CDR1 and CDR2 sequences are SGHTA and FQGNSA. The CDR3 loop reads CASSLVLQQETQYF. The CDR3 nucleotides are TGTGCCAGCAGCTTAGTTTTACAACAAGAGACCCAGTACTTC. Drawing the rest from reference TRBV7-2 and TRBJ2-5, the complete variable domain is GAGVSQSPSNKVTEKGKDVELRCDPISGHTALYWYRQSLGQGLEFLIYFQGNSAPDKSGLPSDRFSAERTGGSVSTLTIQRTQQEDSAVYLCASSLVLQQETQYFGPGTRLLVL.

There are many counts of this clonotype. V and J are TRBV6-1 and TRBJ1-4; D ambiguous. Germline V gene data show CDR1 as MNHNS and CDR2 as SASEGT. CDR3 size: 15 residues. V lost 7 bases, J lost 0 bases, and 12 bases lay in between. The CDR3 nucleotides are TGTGCCAGCATGGAACAGAGTGCAACTAATGAAAAACTGTTTTTT. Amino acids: CASMEQSATNEKLFF.

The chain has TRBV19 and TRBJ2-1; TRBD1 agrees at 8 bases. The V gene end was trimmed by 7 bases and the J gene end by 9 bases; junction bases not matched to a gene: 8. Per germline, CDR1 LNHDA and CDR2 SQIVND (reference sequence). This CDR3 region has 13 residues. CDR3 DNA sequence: TGTGCCAGTACCCTAGACAGGGGTGGTGAGCAGTTCTTC. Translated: CASTLDRGGEQFF. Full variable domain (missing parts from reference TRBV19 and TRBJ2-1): DGGITQSPKYLFRKEGQNVTLSCEQNLNHDAMYWYRQDPGQGLRLIYYSQIVNDFQKGDIAEGYSVSREKKESFPLTVTSAQKNPTAFYLCASTLDRGGEQFFGPGTRLTVL.

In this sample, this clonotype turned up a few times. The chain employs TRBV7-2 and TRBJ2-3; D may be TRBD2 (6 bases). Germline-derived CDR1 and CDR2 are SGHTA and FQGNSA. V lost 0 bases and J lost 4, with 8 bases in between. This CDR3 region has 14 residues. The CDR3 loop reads CASSLASGADTQYF. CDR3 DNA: TGTGCCAGCAGCTTAGCCTCGGGGGCAGATACGCAGTATTTT.

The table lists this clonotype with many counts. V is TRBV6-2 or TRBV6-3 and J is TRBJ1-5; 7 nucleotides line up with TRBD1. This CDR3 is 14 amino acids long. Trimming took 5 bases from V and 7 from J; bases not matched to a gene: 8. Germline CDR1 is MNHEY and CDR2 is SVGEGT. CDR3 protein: CASSRQGPSQPQHF. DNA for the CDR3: TGTGCCAGCAGTCGACAGGGACCGAGCCAGCCCCAGCATTTT.

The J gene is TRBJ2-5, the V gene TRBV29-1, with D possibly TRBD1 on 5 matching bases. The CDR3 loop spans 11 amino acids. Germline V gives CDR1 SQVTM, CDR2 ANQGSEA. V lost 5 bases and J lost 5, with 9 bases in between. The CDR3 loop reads CSVPQGETQYF. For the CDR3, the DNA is TGCAGCGTTCCTCAGGGCGAGACCCAGTACTTC.

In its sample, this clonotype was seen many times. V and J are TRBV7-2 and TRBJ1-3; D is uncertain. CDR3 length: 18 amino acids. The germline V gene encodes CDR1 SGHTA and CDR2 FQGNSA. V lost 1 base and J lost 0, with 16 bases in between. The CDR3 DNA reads TGTGCCAGCAGCTTAGGTTATAGCCGACTCAGCTCTGGAAACACCATATATTTT. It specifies CASSLGYSRLSSGNTIYF.

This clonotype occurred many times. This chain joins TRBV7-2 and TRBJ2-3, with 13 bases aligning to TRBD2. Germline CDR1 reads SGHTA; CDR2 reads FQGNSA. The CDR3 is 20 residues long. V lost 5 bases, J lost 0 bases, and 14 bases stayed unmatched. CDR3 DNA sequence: TGTGCCAGCAGCGTCGACTGGGGGACTAGCGGGATACTAAGCACAGATACGCAGTATTTT. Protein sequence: CASSVDWGTSGILSTDTQYF.

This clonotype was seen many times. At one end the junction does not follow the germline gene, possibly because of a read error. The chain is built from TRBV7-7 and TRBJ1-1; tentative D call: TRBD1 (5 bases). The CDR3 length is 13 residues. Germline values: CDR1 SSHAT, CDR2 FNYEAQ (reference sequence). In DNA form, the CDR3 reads TGTGCTAGCAGCTTAGTAAGGGACGCTGAAGCTTTCTTT. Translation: CASSLVRDAEAFF. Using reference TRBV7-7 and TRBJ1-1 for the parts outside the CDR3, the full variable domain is GAGVSQSPRYKVTKRGQDVTLRCDPISSHATLYWYQQALGQGPEFLTYFNYEAQPDKSGLPSDRFSAERPEGSISTLTIQRTEQRDSAMYRCASSLVRDAEAFFGQGTRLTVV.

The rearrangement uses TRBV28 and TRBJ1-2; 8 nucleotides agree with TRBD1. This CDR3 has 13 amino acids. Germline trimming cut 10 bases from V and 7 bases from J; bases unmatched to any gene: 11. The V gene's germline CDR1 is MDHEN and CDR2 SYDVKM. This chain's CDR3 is CANTSDRVGGYTF. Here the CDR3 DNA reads TGTGCCAACACCTCGGACAGGGTGGGTGGCTACACCTTC.

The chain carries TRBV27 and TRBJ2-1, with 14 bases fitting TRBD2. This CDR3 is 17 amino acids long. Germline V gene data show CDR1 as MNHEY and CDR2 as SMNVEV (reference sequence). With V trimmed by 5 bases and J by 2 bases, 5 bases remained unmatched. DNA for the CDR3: TGTGCCAGCAGTACCGGGACTAGCGGGGGCCCCTACAATGAGCAGTTCTTC. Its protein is CASSTGTSGGPYNEQFF.

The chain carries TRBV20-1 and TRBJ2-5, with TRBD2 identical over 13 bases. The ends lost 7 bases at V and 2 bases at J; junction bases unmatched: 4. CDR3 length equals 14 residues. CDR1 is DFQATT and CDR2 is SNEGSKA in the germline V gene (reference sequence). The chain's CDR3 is CSVPGLAGQETQYF. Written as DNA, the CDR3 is TGCAGTGTCCCGGGACTAGCGGGACAAGAGACCCAGTACTTC.

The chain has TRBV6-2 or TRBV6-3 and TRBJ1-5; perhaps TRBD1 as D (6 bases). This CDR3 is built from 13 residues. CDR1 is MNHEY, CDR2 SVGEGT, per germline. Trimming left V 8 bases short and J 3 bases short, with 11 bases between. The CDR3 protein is CASLTGINQPQHF. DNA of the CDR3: TGTGCCAGCCTCACAGGGATCAATCAGCCCCAGCATTTT.